This entry features one T cell receptor (beta chain) sequence. This entry belongs to a study of blood T cell repertoires in COVID-19. Study in general: Collection of acute and convalescent COVID-19 samples took place in the United States, Italy and Spain. Sources were T cells, B-cell-depleted T cells, or PBMCs; the material itself was cDNA or gDNA.

Authors' data handling: Estimation of nucleated cell counts was performed using reference gene primer amplification. Some clones are missing from TCRdb's copy, which holds only in-frame ones; the method was immunoSEQ multiplex PCR. The V and J calls and clone size come from that table; D and trimming were worked out from the DNA. The data hold 160,000 or so clones, with less than 90% observed a single time. Looked up from germline, CDR1 is SGHTA and CDR2 is FQGNSA. The V end lost 5 bases, the J end lost 1 base, and 12 bases lay between the germline ends. This CDR3 has 15 amino acids. The J gene is TRBJ1-5, the V gene TRBV7-2; D gene uncertain. This clonotype was obtained from a woman in her 70s with acute or convalescent COVID-19. The sample comprised peripheral blood. CDR3 region: CASSTSSHSNQPQHF. CDR3 nucleotides: TGTGCCAGCAGCACTAGCTCTCACAGCAATCAGCCCCAGCATTTT.